This T cell receptor (beta chain) emerged from a study of CD8+CD57+ T cells in acquired aplastic anemia. The study profiled TCR beta VDJ and CDR3 using genomic DNA as template. TCRdb processed the reads anew with MiXCR; each CDR3 protein has one entry. The sample has some 170,000 distinct CDR3 sequences; roughly 48% are singletons. Per germline, CDR1 SGHRS and CDR2 YFSETQ. V lost 0 bases and J lost 3, with 13 bases in between. The CDR3 contains 16 residues. Whoever was chosen for sequencing had shown CD8+CD57+ cell expansion by flow cytometry. Among the patients, none had received any therapy at the time of blood sampling. In its sample, this clonotype was seen many times.

The rearrangement links TRBV5-1 to TRBJ2-1, with a possible D match to TRBD2 (6 bases). The sample consisted of sorted CD4+, CD8+, or CD8+CD57+ T cells (not recorded which) from PBMCs. This TCR was sampled from a human donor with aplastic anemia. CDR3 DNA sequence: TGCGCCAGCAGCTTGGTCAGTGGGGGACTCTACAATGAGCAGTTCTTC. It codes for CASSLVSGGLYNEQFF.